This T cell receptor beta chain stems from a study of neurological immune-mediated disorders. The study, taken as a whole, reports: One related-CDR3 cluster, found by phylogenetic grouping, held repertoires of 18 of 34 multiple sclerosis patients and is a possible signature. Multiple sclerosis patients had less TCR clonal expansion than even healthy controls, unlike HTLV-1-associated myelopathy.

This clonotype has at least ten counts. The antigen remains undetermined. TCRdb re-derived calls from the 5' RACE reads in MiXCR, one entry per CDR3 protein. The table records 66,000 or so distinct CDR3 sequences, nearly 3.5% of them present only once. For the unsorted libraries, 2 million PBMCs stored at -80 C served as input. The germline V gene has CDR1 SGHRS and CDR2 YFSETQ. The CDR3 consists of 13 residues. V lost 4 bases and J 8 bases, leaving 15 bases between the germline ends. This chain joins TRBV5-1 and TRBJ1-1; D is unresolved. This TCR was sampled from a man aged 35-49 years with multiple sclerosis. The specimen was PBMCs. CDR3 nucleotides: TGCGCCAGCAGCGACCCCTCCCAACCCGAAGCTTTCTTT. This codes for CASSDPSQPEAFF.